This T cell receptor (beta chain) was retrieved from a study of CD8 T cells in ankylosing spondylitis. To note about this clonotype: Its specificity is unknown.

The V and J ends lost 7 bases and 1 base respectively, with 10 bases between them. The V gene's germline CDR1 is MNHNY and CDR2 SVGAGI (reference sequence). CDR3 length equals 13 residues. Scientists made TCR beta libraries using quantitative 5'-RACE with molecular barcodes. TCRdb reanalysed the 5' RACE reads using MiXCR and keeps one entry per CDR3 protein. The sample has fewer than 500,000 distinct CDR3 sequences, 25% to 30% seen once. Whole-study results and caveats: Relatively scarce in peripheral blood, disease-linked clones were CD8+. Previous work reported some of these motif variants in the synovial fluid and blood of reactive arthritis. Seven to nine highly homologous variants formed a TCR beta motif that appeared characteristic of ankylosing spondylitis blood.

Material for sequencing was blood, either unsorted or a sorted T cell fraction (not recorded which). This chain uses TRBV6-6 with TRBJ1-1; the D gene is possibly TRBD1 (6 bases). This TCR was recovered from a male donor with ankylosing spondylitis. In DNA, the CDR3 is TGTGCCAGCACCGCGACAGGGAACACTGAAGCTTTCTTT. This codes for CASTATGNTEAFF.